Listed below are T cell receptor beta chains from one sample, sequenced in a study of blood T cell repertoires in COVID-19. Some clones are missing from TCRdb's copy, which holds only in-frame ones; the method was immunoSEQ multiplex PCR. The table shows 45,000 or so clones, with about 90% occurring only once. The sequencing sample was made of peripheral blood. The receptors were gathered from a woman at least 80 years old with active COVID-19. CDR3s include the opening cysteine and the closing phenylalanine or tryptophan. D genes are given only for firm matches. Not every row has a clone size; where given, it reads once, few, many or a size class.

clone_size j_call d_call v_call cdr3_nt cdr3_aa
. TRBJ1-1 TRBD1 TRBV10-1 TGCGCCAGCAGCGAGACAGGGGGGAACACTGAAGCTTTCTTT CASSETGGNTEAFF
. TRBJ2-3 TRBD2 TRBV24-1 TGTGCCACCAGTGAGAGCGGGACTGAGAAGGGGAATACGCAGTATTTT CATSESGTEKGNTQYF
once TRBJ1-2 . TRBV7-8 TGTGCCAGCAGCTTAGGGTCAGGGTCCTATGGCTACACCTTC CASSLGSGSYGYTF
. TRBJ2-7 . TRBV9 TGTGCCAGCAGCCCCCAGGTGAGCTCCTACGAGCAGTACTTC CASSPQVSSYEQYF
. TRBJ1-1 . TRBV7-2 TGTGCCAGCAGCTCCGGGGTGGGGGCGAACACTGAAGCTTTCTTT CASSSGVGANTEAFF
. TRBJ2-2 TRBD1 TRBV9 TGTGCCAGCAGGCCCCGGGACAGACCGAACACCGGGGAGCTGTTTTTT CASRPRDRPNTGELFF
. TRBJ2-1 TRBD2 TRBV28 TGTGCCAGCAGTTCCTTAGCGGGAAGCTCCTACAATGAGCAGTTCTTC CASSSLAGSSYNEQFF
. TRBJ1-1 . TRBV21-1 TGTGCCAGCAGCAAAGGACAGCACAACACTGAAGCTTTCTTT CASSKGQHNTEAFF
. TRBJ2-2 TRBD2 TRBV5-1 TGCGCCAGCAGGACGGGGGGAAACACCGGGGAGCTGTTTTTT CASRTGGNTGELFF
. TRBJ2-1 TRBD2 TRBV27 TGTGCCAGCAGTTTATGGGCTAGCGGCACGCGCAATGAGCAGTTCTTC CASSLWASGTRNEQFF
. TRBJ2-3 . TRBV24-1 TGTGCCACCAGTGATTATTCCAGGGGTGGCACAGATACGCAGTATTTT CATSDYSRGGTDTQYF
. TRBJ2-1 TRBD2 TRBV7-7 TGTGCCAGCAGCCTAGAAGCGGGGGGGCACAATGAGCAGTTCTTC CASSLEAGGHNEQFF
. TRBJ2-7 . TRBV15 TGTGCCACCAGCAGCAACCGGGATCCCTACGAGCAGTACTTC CATSSNRDPYEQYF
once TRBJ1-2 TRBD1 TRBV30 TGTGCCTGGAGGCCGTTGGACAGGGTGCATGGCTACACCTTC CAWRPLDRVHGYTF
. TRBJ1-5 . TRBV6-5 TGTGCCAGTTCTACTGGGGGGAACCGCAATCAGCCCCAGCATTTT CASSTGGNRNQPQHF
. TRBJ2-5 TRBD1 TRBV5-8 TGTGCCAGCAGCTTGGTAACAGGGGTTAAGAGAGAGACCCAGTACTTC CASSLVTGVKRETQYF
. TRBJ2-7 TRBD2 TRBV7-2 TGTGCCAGTAGCGACGGGGGGAGCTCCTACGAGCAGTACTTC CASSDGGSSYEQYF
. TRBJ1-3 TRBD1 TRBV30 TGTGCCTGGTTGGCGTTCAGGGGGTCGTCTGGAAACACCATATATTTT CAWLAFRGSSGNTIYF
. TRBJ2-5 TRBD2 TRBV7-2 TGTGCCAGCAGCGTCGGGACTAGCCAAGAGACCCAGTACTTC CASSVGTSQETQYF
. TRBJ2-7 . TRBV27 TGTGCCAGCCGGGGCGGGGTGGGGCAGTACTTC CASRGGVGQYF
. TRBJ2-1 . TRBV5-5 TGTGCCAGCAGTTACTGGTCCAAACGGAATGAGCAGTTCTTC CASSYWSKRNEQFF
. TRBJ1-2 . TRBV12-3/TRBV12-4 TGTGCCAGCAGTTTTGGGGGAAGCGGGGGCTACACCTTC CASSFGGSGGYTF
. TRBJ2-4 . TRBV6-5 TGTGCCAGCAGTTACGGCACCGGGGTCCAAAACATTCAGTACTTC CASSYGTGVQNIQYF
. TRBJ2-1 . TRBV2 TGTGCCGGAGCTCTAGCAATTCGCGGGGTAAAGAATGAGCAGTTCTTC CAGALAIRGVKNEQFF